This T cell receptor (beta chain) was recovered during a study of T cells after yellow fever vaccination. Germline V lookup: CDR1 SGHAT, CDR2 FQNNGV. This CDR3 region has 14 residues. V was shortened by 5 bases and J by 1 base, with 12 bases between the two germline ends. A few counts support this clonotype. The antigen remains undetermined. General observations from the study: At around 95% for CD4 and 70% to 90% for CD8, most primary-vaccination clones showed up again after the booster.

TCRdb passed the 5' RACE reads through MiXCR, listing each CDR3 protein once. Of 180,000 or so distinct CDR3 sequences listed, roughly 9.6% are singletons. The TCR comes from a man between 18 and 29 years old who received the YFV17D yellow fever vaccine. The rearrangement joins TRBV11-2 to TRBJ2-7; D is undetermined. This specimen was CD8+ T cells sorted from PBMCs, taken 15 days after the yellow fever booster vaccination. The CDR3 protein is CASSAGLLSYEQYF. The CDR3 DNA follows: TGTGCCAGCAGCGCAGGTCTACTATCCTACGAGCAGTACTTC.